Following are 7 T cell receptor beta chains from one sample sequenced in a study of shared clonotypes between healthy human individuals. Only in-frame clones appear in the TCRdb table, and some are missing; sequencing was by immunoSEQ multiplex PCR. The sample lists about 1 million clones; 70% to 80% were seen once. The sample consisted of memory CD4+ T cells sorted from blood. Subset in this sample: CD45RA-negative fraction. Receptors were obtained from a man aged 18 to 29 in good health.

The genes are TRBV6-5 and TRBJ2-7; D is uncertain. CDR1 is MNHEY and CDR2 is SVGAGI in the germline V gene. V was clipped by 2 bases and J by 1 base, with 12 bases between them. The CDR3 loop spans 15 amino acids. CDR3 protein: CASSYAYSDSYEQYF. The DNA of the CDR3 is TGTGCCAGCAGTTACGCCTACTCGGATTCCTACGAGCAGTACTTC.

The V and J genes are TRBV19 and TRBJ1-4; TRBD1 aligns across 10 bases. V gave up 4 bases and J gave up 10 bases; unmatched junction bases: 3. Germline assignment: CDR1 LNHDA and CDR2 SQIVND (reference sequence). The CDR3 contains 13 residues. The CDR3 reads CASSRGTGAKLFF. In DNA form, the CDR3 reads TGTGCCAGTAGTAGGGGGACAGGGGCAAAACTGTTTTTT.

DNA of the CDR3: TGTGCCAGCAGCCAAGTACAGGGTGGGTCCTATAATTCACCCCTCCACTTT. Translated, it gives CASSQVQGGSYNSPLHF. The chain is built from TRBV5-4 and TRBJ1-6; maybe TRBD1 (6 bases). This CDR3 spans 17 amino acids. Between the trimmed V and J ends, which lost 4 bases and 1 base, there was a span of 15 bases. CDR1 and CDR2 (germline): SGHNT, YYREEE (reference sequence).

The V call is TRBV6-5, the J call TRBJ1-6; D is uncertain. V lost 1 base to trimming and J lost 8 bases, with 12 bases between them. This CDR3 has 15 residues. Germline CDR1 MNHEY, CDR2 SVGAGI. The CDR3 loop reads CASSYLGEGYSPLHF. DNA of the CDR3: TGTGCCAGCAGTTACTTGGGTGAAGGGTATTCACCCCTCCACTTT.

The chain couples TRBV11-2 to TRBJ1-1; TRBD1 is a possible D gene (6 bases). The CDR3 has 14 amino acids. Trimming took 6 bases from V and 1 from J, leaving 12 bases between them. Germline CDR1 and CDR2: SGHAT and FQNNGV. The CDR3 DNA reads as TGTGCCAGCAGGAAACAGGGAGGGAACACTGAAGCTTTCTTT. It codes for CASRKQGGNTEAFF. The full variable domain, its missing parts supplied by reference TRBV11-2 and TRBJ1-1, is EAGVAQSPRYKIIEKRQSVAFWCNPISGHATLYWYQQILGQGPKLLIQFQNNGVVDDSQLPKDRFSAERLKGVDSTLKIQPAKLEDSAVYLCASRKQGGNTEAFFGQGTRLTVV.

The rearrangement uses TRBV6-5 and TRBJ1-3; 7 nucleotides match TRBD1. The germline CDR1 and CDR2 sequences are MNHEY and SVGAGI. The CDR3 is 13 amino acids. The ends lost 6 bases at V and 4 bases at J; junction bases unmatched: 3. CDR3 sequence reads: CASSTGAGNTIYF. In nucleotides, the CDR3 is TGTGCCAGCAGCACAGGGGCGGGAAACACCATATATTTT.

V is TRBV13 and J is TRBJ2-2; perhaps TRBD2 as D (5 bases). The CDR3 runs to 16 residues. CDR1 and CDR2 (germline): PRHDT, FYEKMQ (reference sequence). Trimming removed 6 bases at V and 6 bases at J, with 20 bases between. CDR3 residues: CASRLEARGKSGELFF. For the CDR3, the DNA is TGTGCCAGCAGACTAGAGGCCCGGGGAAAATCCGGGGAGCTGTTTTTT.